The clone carrying this T cell receptor beta chain showed up many times. Its specificity is not known. The source of the sample is a study of CD8 T cells in ankylosing spondylitis. Findings of the study overall: Earlier authors reported some of these motif variants in reactive arthritis synovial fluid and blood. A motif in TCR beta, a set of under ten highly homologous variants, appeared characteristic of ankylosing spondylitis blood.

Quantitative 5'-RACE with molecular barcodes was used to make the TCR beta libraries. MiXCR was run by TCRdb on the 5' RACE reads, yielding one entry per CDR3 protein. The table shows fewer than 250,000 distinct CDR3 sequences, with more than 25% occurring only once. Input material: blood, either unsorted or a sorted T cell fraction (not recorded which). This TCR came from a male donor with ankylosing spondylitis or in good health (not recorded which).

DNA for the CDR3: TGCAGCGTTGAACCCCCAGGGGGCCATGAGCAGTTCTTC. Encoded protein: CSVEPPGGHEQFF. The V and J genes are TRBV29-1 and TRBJ2-1, with 8 bases that match TRBD1. CDR1 is SQVTM and CDR2 is ANQGSEA in the germline V gene. J lost 8 bases, V lost 2 bases, and 5 bases had no gene match. This CDR3 comprises 13 residues.